This T cell receptor beta chain was identified during a study of T cell responses to AZD1222 COVID-19 vaccine. Clones were read by immunoSEQ multiplex PCR, and TCRdb kept only the in-frame ones, dropping some. The sample lists some 120,000 clones; 88% were seen once. A note on this clone: An end of the junction does not agree with germline; a read error may underlie this.

CDR3 length equals 15 residues. Germline V gives CDR1 LGHDT, CDR2 YNNKEL (reference sequence). The V call is TRBV3-1 (or the pseudogene TRBV3-2), the J call TRBJ2-2, with D tentatively TRBD1 or TRBD2 (5 bases each). The sequence came from an adult in good health. The sequenced sample was peripheral blood, obtained on day 0 of AZD1222 vaccination. The CDR3 reads CASIQQALEGGELFF. DNA for the CDR3: TGTGCCAGCATCCAACAGGCCCTAGAGGGCGGGGAGCTGTTTTTT.